A single sample is the source of the 20 T cell receptor beta chains below, sequenced in a study of blood T cell repertoires in COVID-19. Clones were read by immunoSEQ multiplex PCR, and TCRdb kept only the in-frame ones, dropping some. Of around 130,000 clones in the sample, roughly 84% were seen once. What was sequenced was peripheral blood. These receptors were obtained from a woman in her twenties or thirties who had recovered from COVID-19.

This chain connects TRBV29-1 to TRBJ2-2; D call uncertain. Trimming shortened V by 7 bases and J by 3 bases, and 18 bases separated the two germline ends. This CDR3 has 15 residues. Germline values: CDR1 SQVTM, CDR2 ANQGSEA. The CDR3 loop is CSAHLAEVYTGELFF. The CDR3 DNA reads TGCAGCGCCCATTTGGCAGAAGTGTACACCGGGGAGCTGTTTTTT.

This clone was picked up a small number of times. This chain connects TRBV18 to TRBJ1-2; the match to TRBD1 covers 7 bases. The CDR3 spans 15 residues. The germline CDR1 and CDR2 sequences are KGHSH and LQKENI. J was trimmed by 2 bases and V by 3 bases; bases with no gene match: 6. The CDR3 DNA follows: TGTGCCAGCTCACCCAATGCAGGGGGAAACTATGGCTACACCTTC. This sequence encodes CASSPNAGGNYGYTF.

The chain uses TRBV10-1 and TRBJ1-1, with D unresolved. There are 14 residues in the CDR3. Deletions cut 3 bases from V and 1 base from J, with 9 bases between. Looked up from germline, CDR1 is WNHNN and CDR2 is SYGVQD (reference sequence). CDR3: CASSETVENTEAFF. CDR3 DNA: TGCGCCAGCAGTGAAACAGTGGAGAACACTGAAGCTTTCTTT.

The V gene is TRBV30, the J gene TRBJ2-3, with D possibly matching TRBD2 (7 bases). The germline gives CDR1 GTSNPN, CDR2 SVGIG (reference sequence). The length of the CDR3 is 16 residues. The CDR3: CASVRGPGEGTDTQYF. For the CDR3, the DNA is TGTGCTTCCGTGCGGGGGCCCGGCGAGGGCACAGATACGCAGTATTTT.

The chain links TRBV6-1 to TRBJ2-1; 10 bases map to TRBD1. J was trimmed by 5 bases and V by 2 bases; bases with no gene match: 3. CDR1 and CDR2 from the germline V gene are MNHNS and SASEGT. There are 15 residues in the CDR3. For the CDR3, the DNA is TGTGCCAGCAGTGAAATAGGGACAGGGGACAATGAGCAGTTCTTC. Translated: CASSEIGTGDNEQFF.

The chain links TRBV6-5 to TRBJ2-7; D perhaps matches TRBD1 (6 bases). V was clipped by 8 bases and J by 0 bases, with 14 bases between them. Germline loops: CDR1 MNHEY, CDR2 SVGAGI. This CDR3 has 14 residues. Here the CDR3 reads CASQGAGVSYEQYF. The CDR3 DNA reads TGTGCCAGCCAAGGGGCAGGGGTCTCCTACGAGCAGTACTTC.

This chain links TRBV7-6 with TRBJ2-2, with D perhaps matching TRBD1 (6 bases). V was shortened by 6 bases and J by 0 bases, with 14 bases between the two germline ends. This CDR3 is built from 16 residues. Germline CDR1 reads SGHVS; CDR2 reads FNYEAQ. The CDR3: CASREQGLTNTGELFF. The CDR3 nucleotides read TGTGCCAGCAGGGAACAGGGTTTAACGAACACCGGGGAGCTGTTTTTT. Together with reference TRBV7-6 and TRBJ2-2, the CDR3 gives the full variable domain: GAGVSQSPRYKVTKRGQDVALRCDPISGHVSLYWYRQALGQGPEFLTYFNYEAQQDKSGLPNDRFSAERPEGSISTLTIQRTEQRDSAMYRCASREQGLTNTGELFFGEGSRLTVL.

This clone has a single count. This chain links TRBV5-4 with TRBJ2-3; 7 bases match TRBD2. With 4 bases clipped from V and 2 bases from J, the junction kept 4 bases outside the gene matches. CDR1 is SGHNT and CDR2 is YYREEE in the germline V gene (reference sequence). CDR3 length: 14 residues. The CDR3 DNA is TGTGCCAGCAGCCCCCTAGCGGCCACAGATACGCAGTATTTT. It yields the protein CASSPLAATDTQYF.

V is TRBV10-3 and J is TRBJ2-1; 7 bases agree with TRBD2. V was clipped by 2 bases and J by 3 bases; unmatched bases: 7. The CDR3 extends over 16 amino acids. Germline V CDR1 and CDR2: ENHRY, SYGVKD. Here the CDR3 reads CAISETLAAYYNEQFF. CDR3 DNA sequence: TGTGCCATCAGTGAGACCCTAGCGGCCTACTACAATGAGCAGTTCTTC.

V usage is TRBV5-1 and J usage is TRBJ2-4, with a weak D call TRBD1 (5 bases). Germline V CDR1 and CDR2: SGHRS, YFSETQ. This CDR3 has 15 amino acids. The ends were cut back, 0 bases at V and 6 bases at J, with 13 bases in the middle. The CDR3 DNA follows: TGCGCCAGCAGCTTGGCCGAAGGGCAGGGAAACATTCAGTACTTC. This codes for CASSLAEGQGNIQYF.

V is TRBV6-5 and J is TRBJ1-1, with D unclear. Germline CDR1 and CDR2: MNHEY and SVGAGI. The CDR3 length is 12 residues. Deletions cut 4 bases from V and 5 bases from J, with 8 bases between. In DNA, the CDR3 is TGTGCCAGCAGTTCGGGGAAGACTGAAGCTTTCTTT. Its protein product is CASSSGKTEAFF.

This clone was seen many times. The V and J genes are TRBV9 and TRBJ2-3; D call uncertain. V was shortened by 1 base and J by 4 bases, with 7 bases between the two germline ends. CDR1 is SGDLS and CDR2 is YYNGEE in the germline V gene. There are 13 residues in the CDR3. The CDR3 nucleotides are TGTGCCAGCAGCGTAATGGCGGCAGATACGCAGTATTTT. As protein: CASSVMAADTQYF.

To note about this clone: The identical CDR3 is also encoded by other nucleotide sequences in the sample. The chain recombines TRBV18 with TRBJ1-2; TRBD1 is a possible D gene (5 bases). CDR1 and CDR2 (germline): KGHSH, LQKENI. This CDR3 is built from 14 residues. V lost 0 bases and J 5 bases, leaving 10 bases between the germline ends. The chain's CDR3 is CASSPPETAYGYTF. The CDR3 DNA is TGTGCCAGCTCACCACCGGAGACAGCTTATGGCTACACCTTC.

CDR3 DNA: TGTGCCAGCAGTTTCCGCGCGTCCTACGAGCAGTACTTC. This encodes CASSFRASYEQYF. The chain combines TRBV12-3 or TRBV12-4 with TRBJ2-7; D unresolved. Trimming took off 3 bases at V and 1 base at J, with 7 bases between the two ends. There are 13 residues in the CDR3.

The chain recombines TRBV12-3 or TRBV12-4 with TRBJ2-1; weak D call: TRBD2 (6 bases). This CDR3 contains 12 residues. Trimming cost V 1 base and J 10 bases, with 8 bases left between them. CDR3 protein: CASSLGLVEQFF. The CDR3 coding sequence is TGTGCCAGCAGTTTAGGACTAGTAGAGCAGTTCTTC.

This chain's CDR3 is CASSPGNSNSPLHF. The CDR3, as DNA: TGTGCCAGCTCACCGGGTAACAGTAATTCACCCCTCCACTTT. The chain has TRBV18 and TRBJ1-6; D remains unclear. The ends were cut back, 3 bases at V and 6 bases at J, with 9 bases in the middle. Germline-derived CDR1 and CDR2 are KGHSH and LQKENI. The CDR3 consists of 14 residues.

DNA for the CDR3: TGTGCCAGCACCAACTCCCGGTTACCCCTCCACTTT. Translated: CASTNSRLPLHF. V gene TRBV11-2 combines with J gene TRBJ1-6; D is ambiguous. V was pared by 7 bases and J by 12 bases, with 13 bases between. This CDR3 is built from 12 residues. Germline V gene sequence: CDR1 SGHAT, CDR2 FQNNGV.

The chain links TRBV19 to TRBJ2-3; 9 bases are shared with TRBD2. The CDR3 extends over 15 amino acids. V shed 3 bases and J 4 bases; nucleotides not matched to a gene: 5. Germline CDR1 is LNHDA and CDR2 is SQIVND (reference sequence). CDR3 nucleotides: TGTGCCAGTAGTATGGTGGCGGGAGGGGCAGATACGCAGTATTTT. Amino acid sequence: CASSMVAGGADTQYF.

This sequence joins TRBV9 and TRBJ2-2, with TRBD1 as a possible D gene (6 bases). V was clipped by 0 bases and J by 6 bases, with 15 bases between them. CDR1 SGDLS and CDR2 YYNGEE come from the germline V gene. The CDR3 totals 16 residues. CDR3 nucleotides: TGTGCCAGCAGCGTAGAGGGGGTCCCTCTCTCCGGGGAGCTGTTTTTT. It specifies CASSVEGVPLSGELFF.

The V gene is TRBV5-5, the J gene TRBJ1-1; 7 bases line up with TRBD1. The ends lost 7 bases at V and 0 bases at J; junction bases unmatched: 18. Germline CDR1 reads SGHKS; CDR2 reads YYEKEE (reference sequence). The CDR3 extends over 18 amino acids. CDR3 amino acids: CASRIRPSTGEMNTEAFF. The DNA of the CDR3 is TGTGCCAGCCGCATAAGACCATCCACAGGGGAGATGAACACTGAAGCTTTCTTT.